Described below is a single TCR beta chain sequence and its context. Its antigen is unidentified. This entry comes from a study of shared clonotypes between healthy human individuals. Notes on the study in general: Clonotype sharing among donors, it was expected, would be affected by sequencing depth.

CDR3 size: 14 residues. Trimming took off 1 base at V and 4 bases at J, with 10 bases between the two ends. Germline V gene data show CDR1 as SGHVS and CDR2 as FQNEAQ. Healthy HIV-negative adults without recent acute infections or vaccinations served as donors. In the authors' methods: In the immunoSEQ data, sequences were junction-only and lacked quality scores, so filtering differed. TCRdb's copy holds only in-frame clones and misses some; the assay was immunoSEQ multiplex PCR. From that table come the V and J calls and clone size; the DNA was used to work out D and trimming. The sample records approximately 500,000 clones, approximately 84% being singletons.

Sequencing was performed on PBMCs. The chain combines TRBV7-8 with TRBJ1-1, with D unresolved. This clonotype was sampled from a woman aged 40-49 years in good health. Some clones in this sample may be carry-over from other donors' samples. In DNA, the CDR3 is TGTGCCAGCAGCTTAGAGTCACACTCCACTGAAGCTTTCTTT. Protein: CASSLESHSTEAFF.